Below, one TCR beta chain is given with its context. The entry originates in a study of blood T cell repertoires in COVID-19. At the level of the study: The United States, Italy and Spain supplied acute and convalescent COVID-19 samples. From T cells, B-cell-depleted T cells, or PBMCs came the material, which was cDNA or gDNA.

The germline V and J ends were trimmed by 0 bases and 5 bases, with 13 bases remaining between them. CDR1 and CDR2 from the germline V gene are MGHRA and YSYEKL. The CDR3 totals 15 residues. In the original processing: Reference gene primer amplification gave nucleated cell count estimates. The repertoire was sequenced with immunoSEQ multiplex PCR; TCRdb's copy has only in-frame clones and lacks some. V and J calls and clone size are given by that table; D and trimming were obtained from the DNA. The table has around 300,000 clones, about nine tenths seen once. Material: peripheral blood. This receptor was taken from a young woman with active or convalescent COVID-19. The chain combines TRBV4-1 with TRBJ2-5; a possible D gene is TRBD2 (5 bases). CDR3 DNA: TGCGCCAGCAGCCAAGATTCCGGGGATGCGGAGACCCAGTACTTC. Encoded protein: CASSQDSGDAETQYF.